This section outlines one T cell receptor (beta chain) sequence together with its context. Its antigen is as yet unknown. The data derive from a study of CD8 T cells in ankylosing spondylitis. The study's findings and limits: Ankylosing spondylitis blood seemed to carry a telltale TCR beta motif made of several highly homologous variants.

MiXCR, run by TCRdb on the 5' RACE reads, gives a single entry per CDR3 protein. There are almost 400,000 distinct CDR3 sequences in the sample; around 24% occur only once, and about 15% lies in the top ten. From germline, CDR1 is SGHTA and CDR2 FQGTGA. V lost 0 bases, J lost 1 base, and 9 bases lay in between. The length of the CDR3 is 16 residues. The sequence was collected from a male donor with ankylosing spondylitis. Sequenced: blood, either unsorted or a sorted T cell fraction (not recorded which). The chain carries TRBV7-3 and TRBJ2-2; a possible D gene is TRBD2 (5 bases). The DNA of the CDR3 is TGTGCCAGCAGCTTAACGCCCCGGGGGAACACCGGGGAGCTGTTTTTT. Translation gives CASSLTPRGNTGELFF.